This T cell receptor beta chain was captured in a study of monozygotic twins with inflammatory bowel disease. This CDR3 is 13 amino acids long. Germline CDR1 SGHTA, CDR2 FQGTGA. TCRdb reprocessed the 5' RACE reads and keeps a single row for each CDR3 protein, giving no DNA. The table lists some 450,000 distinct CDR3 sequences. Sample: blood. This clonotype originated in a human donor with ulcerative colitis or Crohn's disease, or a healthy co-twin of an affected twin (not recorded which). J is TRBJ2-2 and V is TRBV7-3; with no DNA, the TCRdb D assignment of TRBD1 cannot be verified. CDR3 in amino acids: CASSPQGSGELFF.